This is a list of T cell receptor beta chains from one sample in a study of cytomegalovirus exposure and HLA in healthy donors. Here immunoSEQ multiplex PCR was the method, and the copy in TCRdb shows in-frame clones only, minus some. The data hold about 140,000 clones, with about 80% observed a single time. The specimen sequenced was PBMCs. These receptors originate from a male donor in good health and CMV-seropositive. Each CDR3 is given with its conserved first and last residue. Where a row states a size, it is once, few, many or the class of an expanded clone; other rows omit it.

v_call clone_size cdr3_aa
TRBV11-2 once CASSPGLVRSYEQYF
TRBV11-3 - CASSLGRELDTQYF
TRBV5-1 - CASSLWGQGATEQYF
TRBV5-6 - CASSLVSGYNEQFF
TRBV7-9 - CASSLARVSEQYF
TRBV6-5 - CASRDDRGPTGELFF
TRBV10-1 - CASSAGQGASGNTIYF
TRBV7-2 - CASSITGTGQSGYTF
TRBV30 - CAWQNGASYEQYF
TRBV28 - CATAPWDSENTGELFF
TRBV4-1 - CASSQEDRLYGYTF
TRBV27 - CASSLGGGAYNEQFF
TRBV28 - CASSEGDFTGELFF
TRBV5-1 - CASTNIAGANTEAFF
TRBV9 few CASSVWLAGTDTQYF
TRBV2 - CASSVGAYEQYF
TRBV19 - CASSIDLISYEQYF
TRBV10-1 - CASGQGGYGELFF
TRBV10-3 - CAISESRVGVGQPQHF
TRBV19 once CASSSYGTSNEQFF
TRBV19 - CASSDSSGRGDEQYF
TRBV6-6 - CASSNDRVGNQPQHF
TRBV9 - CASSVSGVGSPLHF